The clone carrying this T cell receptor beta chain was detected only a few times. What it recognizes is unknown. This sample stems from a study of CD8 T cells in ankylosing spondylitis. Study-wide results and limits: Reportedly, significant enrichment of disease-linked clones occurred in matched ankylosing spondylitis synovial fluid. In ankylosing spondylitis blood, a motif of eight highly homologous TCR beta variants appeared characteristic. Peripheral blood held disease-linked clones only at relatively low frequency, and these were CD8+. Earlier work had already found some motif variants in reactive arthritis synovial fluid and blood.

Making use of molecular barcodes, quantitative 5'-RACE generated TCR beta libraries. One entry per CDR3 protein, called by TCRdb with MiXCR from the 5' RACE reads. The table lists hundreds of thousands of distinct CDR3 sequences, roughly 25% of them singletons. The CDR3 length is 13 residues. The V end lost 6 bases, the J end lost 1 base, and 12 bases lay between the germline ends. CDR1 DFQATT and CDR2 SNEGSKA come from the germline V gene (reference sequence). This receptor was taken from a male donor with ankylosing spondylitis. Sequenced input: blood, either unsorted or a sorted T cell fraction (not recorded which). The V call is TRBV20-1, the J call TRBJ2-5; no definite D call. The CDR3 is CSASNRLQETQYF. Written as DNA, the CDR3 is TGCAGTGCCTCCAACCGCCTCCAAGAGACCCAGTACTTC.